The 19 T cell receptor beta chains below all came from one sample that was sequenced in a study of cytomegalovirus exposure and HLA in healthy donors. Clones were sequenced by immunoSEQ multiplex PCR, and TCRdb holds only the in-frame ones, with some missing. The sample lists 100,000 to 150,000 clones; around 94% were seen once. The sample taken for sequencing was PBMCs. The receptors stem from a woman aged 18-29 years in good health and CMV-seronegative.

The V call is TRBV19, the J call TRBJ1-1, with 11 bases aligning to TRBD1. V lost 3 bases to trimming and J lost 3 bases; unmatched junction nucleotides: 15. This CDR3 is built from 19 residues. Germline loops: CDR1 LNHDA, CDR2 SQIVND (reference sequence). Here the CDR3 reads CASSMIPVGTGGLYTEAFF. The CDR3, as DNA: TGTGCCAGTAGTATGATTCCCGTCGGGACAGGGGGTCTATACACTGAAGCTTTCTTT.

In this sample, this clone turned up a few times. The CDR3 is CASSPPQGYEQYF. The CDR3 DNA reads TGTGCCAGCAGCCCACCTCAGGGTTACGAGCAGTACTTC. The chain has TRBV28 and TRBJ2-7, with TRBD1 as a possible D gene (5 bases). The CDR3 has 13 amino acids. The germline CDR1 and CDR2 sequences are MDHEN and SYDVKM. V gave up 6 bases and J gave up 4 bases, with 13 bases separating them. Looking up the rest from reference TRBV28 and TRBJ2-7 gives the full variable domain: DVKVTQSSRYLVKRTGEKVFLECVQDMDHENMFWYRQDPGLGLRLIYFSYDVKMKEKGDIPEGYSVSREKKERFSLILESASTNQTSMYLCASSPPQGYEQYFGPGTRLTVT.

This chain connects TRBV30 to TRBJ2-7; 8 nucleotides align to TRBD2. This CDR3 is 14 amino acids long. The ends lost 1 base at V and 5 bases at J; junction bases unmatched: 7. CDR1 and CDR2 from the germline V gene are GTSNPN and SVGIG (reference sequence). The DNA for the CDR3 is TGTGCCTGGAGTGAAGCGGGAGCTTTCGACGAGCAGTACTTC. Translated, it gives CAWSEAGAFDEQYF.

This chain links TRBV6-5 with TRBJ2-1; 9 bases are shared with TRBD2. Germline V gene lookup returns CDR1 MNHEY and CDR2 SVGAGI. CDR3 length equals 15 residues. After removal of 2 bases from V and 5 bases from J, the junction contained 4 bases not matched to a gene. The CDR3 spells CASSYGASGNNEQFF. The CDR3 DNA reads TGTGCCAGCAGTTACGGGGCTAGCGGGAACAATGAGCAGTTCTTC.

This chain's CDR3 is CASSLVPGQGANTQYF. CDR3 DNA: TGTGCCAGCAGCTTGGTCCCGGGACAGGGGGCAAATACGCAGTATTTT. The chain is built from TRBV5-5 and TRBJ2-3, with 12 nucleotides matching TRBD1. With 0 bases clipped from V and 7 bases from J, the junction kept 6 bases outside the gene matches. The CDR3 runs to 16 residues. From germline, CDR1 is SGHKS and CDR2 YYEKEE (reference sequence).

The count of this clone is one. The chain couples TRBV18 to TRBJ1-6, with D possibly being TRBD1 (5 bases). Trimming took 3 bases from V and 6 from J, leaving 18 bases between them. CDR3 length equals 17 residues. The germline V gene has CDR1 KGHSH and CDR2 LQKENI. DNA of the CDR3: TGTGCCAGCTCACCCCGGACGGGCCAGGGTTCTAATTCACCCCTCCACTTT. Its protein product is CASSPRTGQGSNSPLHF.

The V and J genes are TRBV28 and TRBJ1-3, with no clear D. V was pared by 5 bases and J by 8 bases, with 10 bases between. The CDR3 totals 12 residues. Germline V gene sequence: CDR1 MDHEN, CDR2 SYDVKM. DNA for the CDR3: TGTGCCAGCAGTCCATATAGAGACACCATATATTTT. This encodes CASSPYRDTIYF.

The chain recombines TRBV28 with TRBJ1-4, with a possible D match to TRBD1 (5 bases). Trimming cost V 4 bases and J 6 bases, with 12 bases left between them. There are 14 residues in the CDR3. Germline CDR1 MDHEN, CDR2 SYDVKM. CDR3 in DNA: TGTGCCAGCAGTTCAGGACAAGACGATGAAAAACTGTTTTTT. The encoded protein is CASSSGQDDEKLFF.

The chain recombines TRBV19 with TRBJ1-6; no clear D. V dropped 2 bases and J dropped 5 bases, with 4 bases sitting between them. There are 13 residues in the CDR3. CDR1 and CDR2 from the germline V gene are LNHDA and SQIVND (reference sequence). CDR3 residues: CASSIQNNSPLHF. The CDR3 DNA follows: TGTGCCAGTAGTATACAGAATAATTCACCCCTCCACTTT.

V is TRBV6-5 and J is TRBJ2-7; 14 bases are a match to TRBD2. The V segment lost 6 bases and the J segment 6 bases; nucleotides outside the gene matches: 7. Per germline, CDR1 MNHEY and CDR2 SVGAGI. This CDR3 region has 15 residues. CDR3 nucleotides: TGTGCCAGCAGGCCCCGACTAGCGGGAGGGCTCGAGCAGTACTTC. Translation: CASRPRLAGGLEQYF.

The V call is TRBV5-5, the J call TRBJ1-4; D is undetermined. V lost 4 bases to trimming and J lost 7 bases, with 5 bases between them. The CDR3 spans 11 residues. Per the germline V gene, CDR1 is SGHKS and CDR2 is YYEKEE (reference sequence). DNA of the CDR3: TGTGCCAGCAGCCGGGTTGAAAAACTGTTTTTT. Translating it yields CASSRVEKLFF.

This chain links TRBV7-3 with TRBJ1-6; tentative D call: TRBD1 (6 bases). Between the trimmed V and J ends, which lost 10 bases and 9 bases, there was a span of 16 bases. Germline loops: CDR1 SGHTA, CDR2 FQGTGA. This CDR3 comprises 13 residues. Written as DNA, the CDR3 is TGTGCCACCGCGGACGTAGGGGGTTCACCCCTCCACTTT. Translating it yields CATADVGGSPLHF.

The chain links TRBV29-1 to TRBJ1-1; D gene uncertain. Trimming stripped 5 bases from V and 4 bases from J, with 8 bases between. The CDR3 has 11 residues. Germline assignment: CDR1 SQVTM and CDR2 ANQGSEA. CDR3 DNA: TGCAGCGTTCATCGGGGCACTGAAGCTTTCTTT. Protein sequence: CSVHRGTEAFF.

In its sample, this clone was seen once. Written as DNA, the CDR3 is TGTGCCAGCAGCTTCACACAGGGGTTATACGAGCAGTACTTC. This sequence encodes CASSFTQGLYEQYF. The V call is TRBV11-2, the J call TRBJ2-7; 7 bases agree with TRBD1. Germline-derived CDR1 and CDR2 are SGHAT and FQNNGV. This CDR3 comprises 14 residues. Unmatched junction bases numbered 6, after V lost 3 bases and J lost 4 bases.

The chain joins TRBV27 to TRBJ1-2; 9 nucleotides align to TRBD1. The CDR3 is 17 amino acids. Unmatched junction bases numbered 21, after V lost 8 bases and J lost 8 bases. The germline CDR1 and CDR2 sequences are MNHEY and SMNVEV (reference sequence). DNA of the CDR3: TGTGCCAGCTACACTTTCCGGGACAGGGTGCAAGTGCGAGGCTACACCTTC. Translated, it gives CASYTFRDRVQVRGYTF.

The chain combines TRBV4-1 with TRBJ2-3, with TRBD2 matching over 12 bases. V dropped 4 bases and J dropped 6; count of bases not matched to a gene: 11. This CDR3 contains 17 residues. Germline CDR1 MGHRA, CDR2 YSYEKL. The CDR3 nucleotides read TGCGCCAGCAGCCGAACACTAGCGGGGGGACCGGGGGATACGCAGTATTTT. Protein: CASSRTLAGGPGDTQYF.

The rearrangement joins TRBV7-2 to TRBJ2-7; possibly TRBD1 for D (5 bases). CDR3 length: 13 amino acids. The ends were cut back, 4 bases at V and 6 bases at J, with 13 bases in the middle. From germline, CDR1 is SGHTA and CDR2 FQGNSA. This CDR3 is CASSSLKRGEQYF. The CDR3, as DNA: TGTGCCAGCAGCTCATTAAAAAGGGGCGAGCAGTACTTC. The whole variable domain, filled in from reference TRBV7-2 and TRBJ2-7, reads GAGVSQSPSNKVTEKGKDVELRCDPISGHTALYWYRQSLGQGLEFLIYFQGNSAPDKSGLPSDRFSAERTGGSVSTLTIQRTQQEDSAVYLCASSSLKRGEQYFGPGTRLTVT.

This clone has just one count. The V call is TRBV7-3, the J call TRBJ2-1; TRBD1 might be the D (6 bases). Germline CDR1 is SGHTA and CDR2 is FQGTGA. CDR3 size: 16 residues. The germline V and J ends were trimmed by 0 bases and 0 bases, with 9 bases remaining between them. The CDR3 region has the DNA TGTGCCAGCAGCTTAACGGGGGCCCTCTCCTACAATGAGCAGTTCTTC. It codes for CASSLTGALSYNEQFF.

The V call is TRBV2, the J call TRBJ2-7; D perhaps matches TRBD2 (5 bases). This CDR3 contains 14 residues. The V gene lost 6 bases and the J gene lost 3 bases, with 15 bases spanning the gap. Germline values: CDR1 SNHLY, CDR2 FYNNEI. The CDR3 DNA is TGTGCCAGCAGGACCGGACTGATAAGCTACGAGCAGTACTTC. This gives the protein CASRTGLISYEQYF.